This T cell receptor beta chain was sequenced during a study of shared clonotypes between healthy human individuals. Whole-study context: Three CD4 naive, three CD4 memory, two CD8 naive and one CD8 memory plate were used per donor.

Broader study findings: Relative to clonotypes present in all four donors, those not shared had lower generation probabilities. Researchers found naive subsets generally carried larger estimated richness than memory subsets.

Concerning this clone: Its cognate antigen is unknown.

Each cell subset's genomic DNA was divided evenly among several immunoSEQ plates. Assay: immunoSEQ multiplex PCR; the TCRdb copy retains only in-frame clones and omits some. The sample comprises approximately 2.5 million clones, 93% of which are singletons, and approximately 0.37% rests with the top ten. Deletions cut 7 bases from V and 6 bases from J, with 16 bases between. From germline, CDR1 is MNHNS and CDR2 SASEGT. The CDR3 runs 14 residues. The chain couples TRBV6-1 to TRBJ1-5, with D maybe TRBD1 (6 bases). This TCR came from a young man in good health. Some clones in this sample may be carry-over from other donors' samples. Material for sequencing was naive CD4+ T cells from PBMCs. The subset here: CD45RA+ positively selected. The CDR3 DNA follows: TGTGCCAGCACCAAGGGGGGGGCAGGTCAGCCCCAGCATTTT. It is translated as CASTKGGAGQPQHF.